The rows below give T cell receptor beta chains drawn from one sample of a study of T-cell reconstitution after alpha-beta-depleted transplantation in children. A single record per CDR3 protein comes from TCRdb applying MiXCR to the PCR reads. The sample shows roughly 200,000 distinct CDR3 sequences, roughly 15% of them seen only once. The sample consisted of PBMCs from the stem cell graft donor, taken from the stem cell graft. The source is a human donor who donated a stem cell graft to a child with acute lymphoblastic leukemia. Both conserved end residues are part of each CDR3. A D gene is named only where the DNA matches it firmly. Size values are once, few and many counts, or a class for expanded clones, and some rows have none.

d_gene	len	v_gene	j_gene	abundance	CDR3aa	CDR3nt
NA	12	TRBV30	TRBJ2-2	many	CAWSTGAGELFF	TGTGCCTGGAGTACGGGCGCCGGGGAGCTGTTTTTT
TRBD1	17	TRBV5-1	TRBJ2-7	NA	CASSLGTIRDRGYEQYF	TGCGCCAGCAGCTTGGGGACCATTAGGGACAGGGGGTACGAGCAGTACTTC
NA	15	TRBV7-2	TRBJ1-2	many	CASSYPMSRPYGYTF	TGTGCCAGCAGCTATCCGATGTCCAGGCCCTATGGCTACACCTTC
NA	15	TRBV28	TRBJ2-4	many	CASSFAQIAKNIQYF	TGTGCCAGCAGTTTCGCCCAGATTGCCAAAAACATTCAGTACTTC
TRBD2	13	TRBV12-3/TRBV12-4	TRBJ2-4	few	CASSFGGKNSQYF	TGTGCCAGCAGTTTCGGGGGGAAAAACAGTCAGTACTTC
TRBD2	17	TRBV27	TRBJ2-1	many	CASSPRTSGYPYNEQFF	TGTGCCAGCAGTCCGCGGACTAGCGGGTACCCTTACAATGAGCAGTTCTTC
NA	15	TRBV19	TRBJ1-3	few	CASSRKGHSGNTIYF	TGTGCCAGTAGTAGGAAGGGTCACTCTGGAAACACCATATATTTT
TRBD2	16	TRBV7-6	TRBJ2-2	many	CASSLGLAANTGELFF	TGTGCCAGCAGCTTAGGGCTAGCGGCGAACACCGGGGAGCTGTTTTTT
NA	12	TRBV18	TRBJ2-2	few	CASSLWTGELFF	TGTGCCAGCTCACTCTGGACCGGGGAGCTGTTTTTT
TRBD2	17	TRBV20-1	TRBJ2-3	many	CSAQRGTSGFSTDTQYF	TGCAGTGCTCAAAGGGGGACTAGCGGTTTCTCCACAGATACGCAGTATTTT
NA	14	TRBV5-6	TRBJ2-1	many	CASSLGSGGNEQFF	TGTGCCAGCAGCTTGGGGTCCGGAGGAAATGAGCAGTTCTTC
NA	12	TRBV20-1	TRBJ2-6	few	CSATSGANVLTF	TGCAGTGCTACCTCTGGGGCCAACGTCCTGACTTTC
NA	12	TRBV20-1	TRBJ2-3	few	CSYPNTPDTQYF	TGCAGTTACCCTAATACACCGGATACGCAGTATTTT
NA	14	TRBV7-3	TRBJ2-7	NA	CAFCPVGGPSEQYF	TGTGCCTTCTGCCCCGTGGGCGGTCCAAGCGAGCAGTACTTC
NA	14	TRBV5-5	TRBJ2-1	many	CASSLRGHGNEQFF	TGTGCCAGCAGCCTTCGGGGGCATGGCAATGAGCAGTTCTTC
NA	13	TRBV5-1	TRBJ2-1	few	CASSHERANEQFF	TGCGCCAGCAGCCACGAAAGGGCCAATGAGCAGTTCTTC
NA	13	TRBV3-1	TRBJ2-7	many	CASSQLGPYEQYF	TGTGCCAGCAGCCAACTGGGTCCCTACGAGCAGTACTTC
TRBD2	15	TRBV10-3	TRBJ2-1	few	CAISDGAGGRREQFF	TGTGCCATCAGTGACGGAGCGGGAGGGCGTCGTGAGCAGTTCTTC
NA	13	TRBV5-1	TRBJ1-4	many	CASSLGASLWLFF	TGCGCCAGCAGCTTGGGCGCTAGCTTATGGCTGTTTTTT
TRBD1	13	TRBV4-1	TRBJ2-7	many	CASSGQGTYEQYF	TGCGCCAGCAGCGGACAGGGAACGTACGAGCAGTACTTC
TRBD1	15	TRBV20-1	TRBJ1-6	many	CSARGDRGANSPLHF	TGCAGTGCTCGGGGGGACAGGGGCGCCAATTCACCCCTCCACTTT
NA	16	TRBV5-5	TRBJ1-4	many	CASSPPFMATNEKLFF	TGTGCCAGCAGCCCCCCGTTCATGGCAACTAATGAAAAACTGTTTTTT
NA	15	TRBV20-1	TRBJ1-5	many	CSARDWSGQNWAQHF	TGCAGTGCTAGAGATTGGTCGGGACAAAACTGGGCCCAGCATTTT
TRBD1	19	TRBV19	TRBJ2-6	NA	CASSATYSGTGTGANVLTF	TGTGCCAGTAGTGCTACCTACTCCGGGACAGGGACCGGGGCCAACGTCCTGACTTTC
TRBD2	15	TRBV4-1	TRBJ2-7	many	CASSRIPGLASEQYF	TGCGCCAGCAGCCGGATCCCGGGACTAGCGAGTGAGCAGTACTTC
TRBD2	14	TRBV20-1	TRBJ2-1	many	CSAIAGGSYNEQFF	TGCAGTGCCATAGCGGGAGGTTCCTACAATGAGCAGTTCTTC
NA	13	TRBV29-1	TRBJ1-2	many	CSVGGATDYGYTF	TGCAGCGTAGGAGGAGCGACAGACTATGGCTACACCTTC
NA	15	TRBV5-1	TRBJ2-7	many	CASSLEGRGVDEQYF	TGCGCCAGCAGCTTGGAGGGCAGGGGTGTTGACGAGCAGTACTTC
NA	15	TRBV12-3/TRBV12-4	TRBJ2-3	few	CASSLGAGMGLGRYF	TGTGCCAGCAGTTTAGGGGCCGGGATGGGCCTCGGGAGGTATTTT
TRBD1	14	TRBV12-3/TRBV12-4	TRBJ1-2	many	CASTITGGDYGYTF	TGTGCCAGCACCATAACAGGGGGTGACTATGGCTACACCTTC
NA	14	TRBV6-2/TRBV6-3	TRBJ2-5	many	CASSYSGHQETQYF	TGTGCCAGCAGTTACTCTGGACACCAAGAGACCCAGTACTTC
NA	13	TRBV20-1	TRBJ1-1	many	CSAVAFRGTEAFF	TGCAGTGCTGTTGCCTTCAGGGGAACTGAAGCTTTCTTT
TRBD1	16	TRBV7-8	TRBJ1-5	many	CASSTGTAYSNQPQHF	TGTGCCAGCAGCACCGGGACAGCTTATAGCAATCAGCCCCAGCATTTT
TRBD2	16	TRBV5-1	TRBJ2-3	many	CASSLATSGGPDTQYF	TGCGCCAGCAGCTTGGCCACTAGCGGGGGGCCAGATACGCAGTATTTT
TRBD1	15	TRBV19	TRBJ1-2	NA	CASSSGTGENYGYTF	TGTGCCAGTAGTTCCGGGACAGGGGAGAACTATGGCTACACCTTC
NA	17	TRBV6-2/TRBV6-3	TRBJ2-6	many	CASSQSTTFSGANVLTF	TGTGCCAGCAGCCAAAGCACAACTTTCTCTGGGGCCAACGTCCTGACTTTC
TRBD1	16	TRBV12-3/TRBV12-4	TRBJ1-1	few	CASSGQGAVMNTEAFF	TGTGCCAGCAGTGGACAGGGGGCGGTCATGAACACTGAAGCTTTCTTT
NA	15	TRBV5-5	TRBJ1-5	NA	CASRKNVGGYQPQHF	TGTGCCAGCAGAAAAAATGTAGGGGGTTACCAGCCCCAGCATTTT
TRBD1	13	TRBV20-1	TRBJ2-7	many	CSVLGTGGYEQYF	TGCAGCGTCCTAGGGACAGGGGGATACGAGCAGTACTTC
NA	13	TRBV5-5	TRBJ2-7	many	CASRMTGGSEQYF	TGTGCCAGCCGAATGACGGGGGGCTCCGAGCAGTACTTC
TRBD2	16	TRBV20-1	TRBJ2-7	NA	CSARGVSRGRADEQYF	TGCAGTGCTAGGGGCGTGTCTCGCGGGAGGGCCGACGAGCAGTACTTC
TRBD2	16	TRBV20-1	TRBJ2-7	many	CSARWASGRAEYEQYF	TGCAGTGCTAGATGGGCTAGCGGGAGGGCGGAATACGAGCAGTACTTC
NA	16	TRBV12-3/TRBV12-4	TRBJ1-6	many	CASSSLGGFNYSPLHF	TGTGCCAGCAGCTCCCTCGGGGGCTTTAATTATTCACCCCTCCACTTT
TRBD1	12	TRBV29-1	TRBJ2-5	many	CSAQGAGETQYF	TGCAGCGCACAGGGGGCCGGGGAGACCCAGTACTTC
TRBD1	13	TRBV12-3/TRBV12-4	TRBJ1-2	few	CASSFGQGDGYTF	TGTGCCAGCAGTTTTGGACAGGGAGATGGCTACACCTTC
TRBD1	14	TRBV6-5	TRBJ2-7	many	CASSYRDRGIEQYF	TGTGCCAGCAGTTACCGGGACAGGGGAATTGAGCAGTACTTC
NA	17	TRBV12-3/TRBV12-4	TRBJ2-1	NA	CASKGVPGQGGDNEQFF	TGTGCCAGCAAGGGAGTTCCGGGTCAAGGGGGGGACAATGAGCAGTTCTTC
TRBD1	14	TRBV7-9	TRBJ1-1	many	CASSFRTGGTEAFF	TGTGCCAGCAGCTTTCGGACAGGGGGAACTGAAGCTTTCTTT
NA	12	TRBV20-1	TRBJ2-7	many	CSAIETQDEQYF	TGCAGTGCTATAGAGACCCAGGACGAGCAGTACTTC
NA	13	TRBV5-4	TRBJ1-2	many	CASSLEGLSGYTF	TGTGCCAGCAGCTTGGAGGGGTTGAGCGGCTACACCTTC
NA	14	TRBV19	TRBJ2-6	many	CASSLISGANVLTF	TGTGCCAGTAGTTTGATCTCTGGGGCCAACGTCCTGACTTTC